Detailed here is one T cell receptor (beta chain). Its antigen remains unidentified. The CDR3 has 15 amino acids. Germline assignment: CDR1 SGHAT and CDR2 FQNNGV. The V end lost 5 bases, the J end lost 2 bases, and 15 bases lay between the germline ends. The sample belongs to a study of cytomegalovirus exposure and HLA in healthy donors. Findings and caveats of the study: CMV serostatus was the only immune exposure information that was available. TRBV6-2, TRBV6-3 and some other V segments were unresolvable in 87-base-pair reads. HLA allele associations emerged for roughly 17,000 TCR beta sequences in a later analysis, at 0.05 false discovery rate. Clonal expansion was found to be greater in HLA-associated TCR beta chains than in equally common others in a later analysis.

Researchers ran the PCR with 60 Vbeta and 13 Jbeta primers. This table comes from immunoSEQ multiplex PCR, and its TCRdb copy is limited to in-frame clones, with some not included. The sample contains 120,000 to 150,000 clones, 70% to 80% of which appear only once. This sequence was found in a female donor in good health and CMV-seronegative. J is TRBJ2-5 and V is TRBV11-2; D possibly corresponds to TRBD1 (6 bases). Sequencing input: PBMCs. CDR3 sequence reads: CASSPRGTQQETQYF. The DNA for the CDR3 is TGTGCCAGCAGCCCTAGGGGGACCCAGCAAGAGACCCAGTACTTC.